Shown below are 24 T cell receptor beta chains from a single sample sequenced in a study of cytomegalovirus exposure and HLA in healthy donors. The PCR used 60 Vbeta and 13 Jbeta primers. Libraries were prepared by immunoSEQ multiplex PCR; TCRdb keeps only in-frame clonotypes and omits some of them. The table records approximately 110,000 clones, 70% of them present only once. Sample: PBMCs. The source is a man aged 35 to 55 in good health and CMV-seropositive.

The chain is built from TRBV9 and TRBJ2-7; D is possibly TRBD2 (6 bases). CDR1 and CDR2 (germline): SGDLS, YYNGEE. The CDR3 spans 14 residues. V gave up 3 bases and J gave up 7 bases, with 17 bases separating them. CDR3 bases: TGTGCCAGCAGCGACGGGACTTATTTATCGGAGCAGTACTTC. Translation: CASSDGTYLSEQYF. Based on the CDR3 plus reference TRBV9 and TRBJ2-7, the full variable domain is DSGVTQTPKHLITATGQRVTLRCSPRSGDLSVYWYQQSLDQGLQFLIQYYNGEERAKGNILERFSAQQFPDLHSELNLSSLELGDSALYFCASSDGTYLSEQYFGPGTRLTVT.

This sequence joins TRBV7-3 and TRBJ2-3; unclear D gene. Germline V gene data show CDR1 as SGHTA and CDR2 as FQGTGA. The germline V and J ends were trimmed by 3 bases and 4 bases, with 8 bases remaining between them. The CDR3 totals 13 residues. The DNA of the CDR3 is TGTGCCAGCAGCTTCTCTCAGGCAGATACGCAGTATTTT. Translated, it gives CASSFSQADTQYF.

The rearrangement links TRBV28 to TRBJ2-7; tentative D call: TRBD2 (5 bases). Germline CDR1 and CDR2: MDHEN and SYDVKM. The CDR3 is 14 residues long. V was trimmed by 5 bases and J by 5 bases, leaving 16 bases between them. This chain's CDR3 is CASSPRIRGNEQYF. CDR3 nucleotides: TGTGCCAGCAGTCCCCGAATTCGGGGTAACGAGCAGTACTTC.

This sequence joins TRBV25-1 and TRBJ2-7; TRBD1 matches 10 bases. This CDR3 region has 16 residues. With V trimmed by 5 bases and J by 0 bases, 7 bases remained unmatched. Germline CDR1 and CDR2: MGHDK and SYGVNS. The CDR3 here is CASSTTTGGISYEQYF. The CDR3 coding sequence is TGTGCCAGCAGTACCACGACAGGGGGCATCTCCTACGAGCAGTACTTC.

V usage is TRBV9 and J usage is TRBJ1-1, with D possibly matching TRBD1 (6 bases). Germline values: CDR1 SGDLS, CDR2 YYNGEE. This CDR3 is built from 15 residues. V lost 0 bases to trimming and J lost 0 bases, with 9 bases between them. The CDR3: CASSVGTAMNTEAFF. CDR3 nucleotides: TGTGCCAGCAGCGTAGGGACAGCCATGAACACTGAAGCTTTCTTT.

J is TRBJ1-2 and V is TRBV5-4; D remains unclear. The CDR3 length is 15 residues. From germline, CDR1 is SGHNT and CDR2 YYREEE (reference sequence). Trimming left V 0 bases short and J 2 bases short, with 11 bases between. As DNA, the CDR3 is TGTGCCAGCAGCTTGGTCCCGGGAGTCAACTATGGCTACACCTTC. It codes for CASSLVPGVNYGYTF.

The chain couples TRBV9 to TRBJ2-7; perhaps TRBD2 as D (6 bases). Germline V gives CDR1 SGDLS, CDR2 YYNGEE. This CDR3 comprises 13 residues. V lost 2 bases, J lost 8 bases, and 14 bases lay in between. CDR3 sequence: CASSVRDWDQQYV. CDR3 DNA: TGTGCCAGCAGCGTCAGGGACTGGGACCAGCAGTACGTC.

The rearrangement links TRBV5-4 to TRBJ2-1; 8 bases match TRBD2. This CDR3 has 14 amino acids. Germline V gives CDR1 SGHNT, CDR2 YYREEE (reference sequence). V shed 4 bases and J 7 bases; nucleotides not matched to a gene: 7. CDR3 amino acids: CASSLGGTRNEQFF. CDR3 in DNA: TGTGCCAGCAGCCTGGGGGGGACTAGAAATGAGCAGTTCTTC. Full variable domain (remainder filled in from reference TRBV5-4 and TRBJ2-1): ETGVTQSPTHLIKTRGQQVTLRCSSQSGHNTVSWYQQALGQGPQFIFQYYREEENGRGNFPPRFSGLQFPNYSSELNVNALELDDSALYLCASSLGGTRNEQFFGPGTRLTVL.

The sample holds one count of this clone. The chain couples TRBV7-9 to TRBJ2-7, with 7 bases identical to TRBD2. Germline CDR1 reads SEHNR; CDR2 reads FQNEAQ (reference sequence). The CDR3 is made up of 14 amino acids. V lost 6 bases, J lost 5 bases, and 10 bases stayed unmatched. CDR3 DNA sequence: TGTGCCAGCAGGGCTAGCGGACCAGACAACGAGCAGTACTTC. Its translation is CASRASGPDNEQYF.

The V call is TRBV5-1, the J call TRBJ1-1, with D perhaps TRBD1 (5 bases). The CDR3 sequence is 13 residues long. V was pared by 3 bases and J by 2 bases, with 8 bases between. Per the germline V gene, CDR1 is SGHRS and CDR2 is YFSETQ. The CDR3 protein is CASSWQGNTEAFF. The CDR3 nucleotides read TGCGCCAGCAGCTGGCAGGGAAACACTGAAGCTTTCTTT.

The chain uses TRBV7-2 and TRBJ1-2; tentative D call: TRBD1 (6 bases). This CDR3 is 15 amino acids long. Trimming left V 1 base short and J 8 bases short, with 17 bases between. CDR1 is SGHTA, CDR2 FQGNSA, per germline. The CDR3 sequence: CASSLDGGAGRGYTF. CDR3 coding DNA: TGTGCCAGCAGCTTAGATGGGGGGGCCGGGAGAGGCTACACCTTC.

The chain has TRBV30 and TRBJ2-7; TRBD2 matches at 10 bases. After removal of 4 bases from V and 5 bases from J, the junction contained 14 bases not matched to a gene. The CDR3 runs 16 residues. Germline CDR1 GTSNPN, CDR2 SVGIG (reference sequence). CDR3 DNA sequence: TGTGCCTGGACCCTAGGAAGGGTAGCGGGAGGCCACGAGCAGTACTTC. It translates to CAWTLGRVAGGHEQYF.

This chain links TRBV5-1 with TRBJ2-6; D may be TRBD2 (5 bases). The CDR3 is 16 residues long. Germline CDR1 and CDR2: SGHRS and YFSETQ. Deletions cut 2 bases from V and 0 bases from J, with 9 bases between. This chain's CDR3 is CASSFLGSSGANVLTF. CDR3 sequence (DNA): TGCGCCAGCAGCTTCCTAGGGAGCTCTGGGGCCAACGTCCTGACTTTC. Complete variable domain (other parts from reference TRBV5-1 and TRBJ2-6): KAGVTQTPRYLIKTRGQQVTLSCSPISGHRSVSWYQQTPGQGLQFLFEYFSETQRNKGNFPGRFSGRQFSNSRSEMNVSTLELGDSALYLCASSFLGSSGANVLTFGAGSRLTVL.

This clone was seen only a few times. The chain has TRBV7-6 and TRBJ2-7; perhaps TRBD2 as D (6 bases). V was clipped by 0 bases and J by 6 bases, with 9 bases between them. Germline V lookup: CDR1 SGHVS, CDR2 FNYEAQ. The CDR3 spans 13 residues. CDR3 sequence: CASSLAAGGEQYF. The CDR3 nucleotides read TGTGCCAGCAGCTTAGCGGCCGGGGGCGAGCAGTACTTC.

This clone was found a few times. The rearrangement joins TRBV6-1 to TRBJ2-2; tentatively, D is TRBD2 (6 bases). Per the germline V gene, CDR1 is MNHNS and CDR2 is SASEGT. V lost 1 base to trimming and J lost 3 bases, with 24 bases between them. The CDR3 is 20 residues long. CDR3 nucleotide sequence: TGTGCCAGCAGTGAAGAGGGCGGAATATACTATAGCGGCGACACCGGGGAGCTGTTTTTT. This codes for CASSEEGGIYYSGDTGELFF.

The chain links TRBV4-1 to TRBJ1-6; D unclear. Germline loops: CDR1 MGHRA, CDR2 YSYEKL. The CDR3 runs to 13 residues. The ends were cut back, 3 bases at V and 9 bases at J, with 9 bases in the middle. The CDR3 here is CASSQVVGSPLHF. The DNA of the CDR3 is TGCGCCAGCAGCCAGGTGGTCGGTTCACCCCTCCACTTT.

The rearrangement uses TRBV12-5 and TRBJ1-1; D might be TRBD1 (5 bases). The CDR3 is made up of 16 amino acids. With 0 bases removed from V and 0 bases from J, the gap between germline ends came to 11 bases. Germline CDR1 LGHNT, CDR2 FRNRAP. CDR3: CASGLVLGGMNTEAFF. CDR3 bases: TGTGCTAGTGGTTTGGTACTCGGGGGTATGAACACTGAAGCTTTCTTT.

CDR3 sequence: CASSLWTSSYNEQFF. CDR3 nucleotide sequence: TGTGCCAGCAGTCTGTGGACTAGCTCCTACAATGAGCAGTTCTTC. This rearrangement joins TRBV27 to TRBJ2-1; TRBD2 agrees at 7 bases. The CDR3 runs to 15 residues. J lost 0 bases, V lost 5 bases, and 4 bases had no gene match. CDR1 and CDR2 from the germline V gene are MNHEY and SMNVEV (reference sequence).

The chain is built from TRBV6-6 and TRBJ1-1, with 8 bases that match TRBD1. CDR3 length: 12 residues. Germline V gene data show CDR1 as MNHNY and CDR2 as SVGAGI (reference sequence). With 5 bases clipped from V and 10 bases from J, the junction kept 6 bases outside the gene matches. CDR3 amino acids: CASSDRGEGAFF. CDR3 DNA: TGTGCCAGCAGTGACAGGGGCGAGGGAGCTTTCTTT.

J is TRBJ1-1 and V is TRBV9; D is ambiguous. V was cut by 3 bases and J by 2 bases, with 5 bases left in between. The CDR3 consists of 12 residues. CDR1 SGDLS and CDR2 YYNGEE come from the germline V gene. CDR3 sequence: CASSAVNTEAFF. The CDR3 DNA reads as TGTGCCAGCAGCGCGGTAAACACTGAAGCTTTCTTT. The whole variable domain, remainder taken from reference TRBV9 and TRBJ1-1, is DSGVTQTPKHLITATGQRVTLRCSPRSGDLSVYWYQQSLDQGLQFLIQYYNGEERAKGNILERFSAQQFPDLHSELNLSSLELGDSALYFCASSAVNTEAFFGQGTRLTVV.

The chain couples TRBV9 to TRBJ1-5; D might be TRBD1 (6 bases). The CDR3 extends over 15 amino acids. V was shortened by 3 bases and J by 0 bases, with 10 bases between the two germline ends. The germline V gene has CDR1 SGDLS and CDR2 YYNGEE. Here the CDR3 DNA reads TGTGCCAGCAGCGCCGGGACATCTAGCAATCAGCCCCAGCATTTT. As protein: CASSAGTSSNQPQHF.

CDR3 residues: CASSQTGGGSGQYF. As DNA, the CDR3 is TGTGCCAGCAGCCAGACAGGCGGGGGGTCGGGGCAGTATTTT. The chain uses TRBV4-2 and TRBJ2-3; 8 nucleotides line up with TRBD2. Looked up from germline, CDR1 is LGHNA and CDR2 is YNFKEQ. The CDR3 covers 14 residues. The V gene end was trimmed by 3 bases and the J gene end by 11 bases; junction bases not matched to a gene: 10.

The chain carries TRBV2 and TRBJ1-4; TRBD1 aligns across 9 bases. The CDR3 spans 14 residues. Trimming removed 4 bases from V and 6 bases from J; junction bases left unmatched: 3. CDR1 and CDR2 from the germline V gene are SNHLY and FYNNEI. CDR3 sequence: CASSGQGVYEKLFF. The CDR3, as DNA: TGTGCCAGCAGTGGACAGGGGGTGTATGAAAAACTGTTTTTT.

V is TRBV18 and J is TRBJ2-1, with TRBD2 matching over 15 bases. The CDR3 covers 15 residues. Looked up from germline, CDR1 is KGHSH and CDR2 is LQKENI. V lost 5 bases, J lost 7 bases, and 3 bases stayed unmatched. The DNA for the CDR3 is TGTGCCAGCTCATCTGGGACTAGCGGGAGGAATGAGCAGTTCTTC. Its protein product is CASSSGTSGRNEQFF.